This T cell receptor beta chain was retrieved from a study of T cells in Graves' hyperthyroidism and ophthalmopathy. Findings of the study overall: The authors' 13 V-J model separated ophthalmopathy from stable hyperthyroidism.

Template material for amplifying TCR beta CDR3 regions consisted of RNA transcripts. First-round RT-PCR of the TCR CDR3 relied on the HTBI primer set. Via MiXCR, TCRdb re-called the multiplex PCR reads, giving one row per CDR3 protein. The sample yields 300,000 to 400,000 distinct CDR3 sequences, roughly 14% seen once. Trimming left V 2 bases short and J 8 bases short, with 10 bases between. Germline loops: CDR1 LGHDT, CDR2 YNNKEL (reference sequence). This CDR3 comprises 13 residues. This clonotype showed up many times. Its target is unknown. Cells are PBMCs isolated from more than 8.5 ml of fresh blood.

Sequenced sample: blood. The gene calls are TRBV3-1 and TRBJ1-5; D is unclear. This TCR was recovered from a woman aged 25 to 39 with Graves' ophthalmopathy. The CDR3 reads CASSQRQVEPQHF. As DNA, the CDR3 is TGTGCCAGCAGCCAACGCCAAGTGGAGCCCCAGCATTTT.